This T cell receptor beta chain originates from a study of shared clonotypes between healthy human individuals. Each of the donors was a healthy adult who was HIV-negative and had not had a recent acute infection or vaccination. Memory CD4+ cells were the fraction left after CD45RA+ naive selection. In the authors' workflow: With immunoSEQ giving junction-only sequences and no quality scores, filtering differed. Sequencing used immunoSEQ multiplex PCR; TCRdb keeps in-frame clones, though not all of them. V, J and clone size are taken as reported in that table, and D and trimming were inferred from the DNA itself. The sample records hundreds of thousands of clones, almost 97% being singletons. V lost 5 bases and J lost 1, with 21 bases in between. Germline-derived CDR1 and CDR2 are SGHVS and FQNEAQ. The CDR3 is 18 residues long.

The TCR comes from a woman aged 25 to 39 in good health. The sample was naive CD4+ T cells sorted from blood. The sample's subset: CD45RA+ positively selected. V is TRBV7-8 and J is TRBJ1-3; D possibly corresponds to TRBD1 (5 bases). In DNA form, the CDR3 reads TGTGCCAGCAGCACGAGACAGCGACGGGCCGCTTCTGGAAACACCATATATTTT. Encoded protein: CASSTRQRRAASGNTIYF.